This T cell receptor beta chain was sequenced for a study of technical replicates of blood from a handful of donors (dated by TCRdb to about 2017). V loses 5 bases, J loses 2 bases, and the germline ends lie 22 bases apart. According to the germline V gene (reference sequence), CDR1 reads SEHNR and CDR2 reads FQNEAQ. Spanning cysteine to phenylalanine, the CDR3 consists of 17 amino acids. Only the CDR3 region is kept as DNA, spanning 51 bases read in frame from base 1. The library was produced with the immunoSEQ multiplex PCR assay. The clones in this table, taken by TCRdb from immuneACCESS, are in-frame only. Not every clone is retained; where verified, under half of the shortfall comes from an unresolved V gene, and the cause of the rest is unknown. In all, the sample holds some 70,000 clones, and approximately 91% of those were seen once. The ten largest account for about 4.9% of the sample. Notes on this clone: Its target antigen remains unknown. The record has no base qualities; no much larger clone is one base away.

The chain links TRBV7-9 with TRBJ2-7; the D gene is possibly TRBD2, with 7 bases matching. This TCR derives from a human donor in good health. Some clones in this sample may be carry-over from other donors' samples. The sample was PBMCs. The CDR3 protein: CASSLGGRRGPTYEQYF. The DNA reads TGTGCCAGCAGCCTGGGGGGTCGGCGGGGGCCCACCTACGAGCAGTACTTC. With the portions outside the CDR3 filled from the reference TRBV7-9 and TRBJ2-7 genes, the complete variable region becomes DTGVSQNPRHKITKRGQNVTFRCDPISEHNRLYWYRQTLGQGPEFLTYFQNEAQLEKSRLLSDRFSAERPKGSFSTLEIQRTEQGDSAMYLCASSLGGRRGPTYEQYFGPGTRLTVT.